The 3 T cell receptor beta chains reported below all come from one sample, sequenced in a study of molecular identifiers for immune sequencing clone quantification. Via MiXCR, TCRdb re-called the PCR reads, giving one row per CDR3 protein. This table has about 500,000 distinct CDR3 sequences, roughly a fifth appearing once. The sequencing input was naive CD8+ T cells from blood, with Jurkat cell RNA spiked in. Described subset: FACS-sorted CD8+CD4-CCR7+CD45RA+ naive T cells. The receptors were gathered from a human donor in good health. Some libraries in this study had Jurkat cell RNA spiked in.

Points on this clonotype: The junction does not match germline at one end; this may be a read error. This chain uses TRBV27 with TRBJ2-7, with D unclear. The CDR3 contains 14 residues. Germline V gene lookup returns CDR1 MNHEY and CDR2 SMNVEV (reference sequence). The CDR3 here is CAGSPRVNAYEQYF. The CDR3 coding sequence is TGTGCCGGCAGTCCCCGGGTGAATGCCTACGAGCAGTACTTC.

This clonotype occurred many times. The V call is TRBV7-9, the J call TRBJ2-7; D is possibly TRBD2 (5 bases). The V gene lost 5 bases and the J gene lost 6 bases, with 14 bases spanning the gap. Looked up from germline, CDR1 is SEHNR and CDR2 is FQNEAQ (reference sequence). CDR3 length: 13 residues. CDR3 DNA sequence: TGTGCCAGCAGCCTGTCCTCTCGGGGCGAGCAGTACTTC. This codes for CASSLSSRGEQYF. Looking up the rest from reference TRBV7-9 and TRBJ2-7 gives the full variable domain: DTGVSQNPRHKITKRGQNVTFRCDPISEHNRLYWYRQTLGQGPEFLTYFQNEAQLEKSRLLSDRFSAERPKGSFSTLEIQRTEQGDSAMYLCASSLSSRGEQYFGPGTRLTVT.

At least ten counts were recorded for this clonotype. CDR3 residues: CASSFGGSGNQPQHF. CDR3 DNA sequence: TGTGCCAGCAGTTTCGGCGGGAGCGGCAATCAGCCCCAGCATTTT. The chain carries TRBV12-3 or TRBV12-4 and TRBJ1-5; D gene ambiguous. Between the trimmed V and J ends, which lost 3 bases and 2 bases, there was a span of 11 bases. This CDR3 has 15 amino acids.